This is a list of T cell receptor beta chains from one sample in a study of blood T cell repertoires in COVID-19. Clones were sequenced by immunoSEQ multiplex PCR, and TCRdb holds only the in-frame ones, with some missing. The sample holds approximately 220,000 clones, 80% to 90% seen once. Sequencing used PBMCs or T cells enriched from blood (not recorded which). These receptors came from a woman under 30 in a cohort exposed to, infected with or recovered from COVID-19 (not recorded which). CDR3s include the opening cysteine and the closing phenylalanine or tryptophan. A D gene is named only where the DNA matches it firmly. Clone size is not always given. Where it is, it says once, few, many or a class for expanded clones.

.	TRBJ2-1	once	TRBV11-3	CASSLGQVYNEQFF
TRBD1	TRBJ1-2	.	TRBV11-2	CASSLGRAGTAYGYTF
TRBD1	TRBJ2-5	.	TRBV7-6	CASSLAQGVETQYF
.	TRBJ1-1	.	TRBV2	CASSPDRLNTEAFF
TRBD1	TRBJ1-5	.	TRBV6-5	CASRQTGEEAQHF
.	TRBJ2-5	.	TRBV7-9	CASRSVGAVQETQYF
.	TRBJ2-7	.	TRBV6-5	CASSPLGASYEQYF
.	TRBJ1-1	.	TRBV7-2	CASRQSTGMNTEAFF
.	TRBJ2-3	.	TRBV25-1	CASSGPGNPSTDTQYF
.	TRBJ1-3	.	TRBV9	CASSVVGAGNTIYF
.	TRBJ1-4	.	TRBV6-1	CASSETWTGEKLFF
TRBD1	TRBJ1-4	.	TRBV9	CASSPDRAATNEKLFF
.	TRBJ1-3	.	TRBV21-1	CASSKEDLPGQVNSGNTIYF
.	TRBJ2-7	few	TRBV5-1	CASSTGQFYEQYF